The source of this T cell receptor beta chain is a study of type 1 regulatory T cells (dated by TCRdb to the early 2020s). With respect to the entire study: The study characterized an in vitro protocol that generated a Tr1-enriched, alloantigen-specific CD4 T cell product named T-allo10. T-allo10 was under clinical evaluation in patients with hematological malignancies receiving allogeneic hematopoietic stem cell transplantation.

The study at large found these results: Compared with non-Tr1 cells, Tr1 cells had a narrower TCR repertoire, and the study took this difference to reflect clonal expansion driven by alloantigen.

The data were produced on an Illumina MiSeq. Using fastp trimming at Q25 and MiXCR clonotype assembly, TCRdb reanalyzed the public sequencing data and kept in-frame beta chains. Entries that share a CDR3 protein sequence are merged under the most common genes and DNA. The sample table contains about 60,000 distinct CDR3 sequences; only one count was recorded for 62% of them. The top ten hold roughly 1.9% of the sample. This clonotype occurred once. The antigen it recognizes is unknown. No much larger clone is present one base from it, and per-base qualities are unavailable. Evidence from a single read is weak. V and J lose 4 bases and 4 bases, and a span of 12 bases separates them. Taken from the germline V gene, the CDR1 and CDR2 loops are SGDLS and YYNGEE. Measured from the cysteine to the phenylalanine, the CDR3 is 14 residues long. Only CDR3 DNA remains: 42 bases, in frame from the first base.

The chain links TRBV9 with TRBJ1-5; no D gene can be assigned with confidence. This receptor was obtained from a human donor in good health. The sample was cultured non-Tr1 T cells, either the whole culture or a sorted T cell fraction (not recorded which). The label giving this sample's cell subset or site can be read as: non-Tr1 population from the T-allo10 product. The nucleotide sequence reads TGTGCCAGCAGCTTCGGCGCGACAAATCAGCCCCAGCATTTT. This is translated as CASSFGATNQPQHF. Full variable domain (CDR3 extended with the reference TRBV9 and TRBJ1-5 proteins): DSGVTQTPKHLITATGQRVTLRCSPRSGDLSVYWYQQSLDQGLQFLIQYYNGEERAKGNILERFSAQQFPDLHSELNLSSLELGDSALYFCASSFGATNQPQHFGDGTRLSIL.